A selection of T cell receptor beta chains follows, all from one sample in a study of cytomegalovirus exposure and HLA in healthy donors. Measured with immunoSEQ multiplex PCR; TCRdb has only the in-frame clones, and not every one. The table has 80,000 to 95,000 clones, roughly 63% seen once; the top ten hold around 6.3%. What was sequenced was PBMCs. The receptor source for this set is a woman in her 30s in good health and CMV-seronegative. The CDR3 runs from the conserved cysteine through the conserved F or W. The D gene is left open where the match is weak. A clone size is listed for some rows: how often the clone was seen (once, few, many), or a class if it is expanded.

V	size	J	D	DNA	CDR3
TRBV2	NA	TRBJ1-1	TRBD1	TGTGCCAGCAACACCACGCCCGGACAGGGAAAGTTGGCTGAAGCTTTCTTT	CASNTTPGQGKLAEAFF
TRBV6-5	few	TRBJ1-2	NA	TGTGCCAGCAGTGAAGGCGGGGCCTATGGCTACACCTTC	CASSEGGAYGYTF
TRBV5-1	few	TRBJ2-1	NA	TGCGCCAGCAGCTCCCCCTCAGCGTTTGGAAATGAGCAGTTCTTC	CASSSPSAFGNEQFF
TRBV5-8	NA	TRBJ2-6	NA	TGTGCCAGCAGCTTGGTACGGAGCTCTGGGGCCAACGTCCTGACTTTC	CASSLVRSSGANVLTF
TRBV10-3	NA	TRBJ1-1	NA	TGTGCCATCAGTGAGTGGGGGGGGGCGAACACTGAAGCTTTCTTT	CAISEWGGANTEAFF
TRBV28	few	TRBJ2-7	NA	TGTGCCAGCACCGCTCAGGACTCGTTCAATCCCTACGAGCAGTACTTC	CASTAQDSFNPYEQYF
TRBV6-1	NA	TRBJ1-2	TRBD1	TGTGCCAGCAGCGGGACAGGGGCTGGCTATGGCTACACCTTC	CASSGTGAGYGYTF
TRBV27	NA	TRBJ2-3	NA	TGTGCCAGCAGTTCCTTCACAGATACGCAGTATTTT	CASSSFTDTQYF
TRBV10-3	NA	TRBJ2-5	TRBD2	TGTGCCATCAGTGGGGGGGGGAATCGGGAGACCCAGTACTTC	CAISGGGNRETQYF
TRBV11-3	NA	TRBJ2-2	NA	TGTGCCAGCAGCCCACGAGGCGGGGAGCTGTTTTTT	CASSPRGGELFF
TRBV4-1	few	TRBJ2-7	NA	TGCGCCAGCAGCCCCGGGGCGGGAAACAACGAGCAGTACTTC	CASSPGAGNNEQYF
TRBV28	NA	TRBJ1-2	TRBD1	TGTGCCAGCAGTTTGTCAGGGGGCTTTAACTATGGCTACACCTTC	CASSLSGGFNYGYTF
TRBV28	few	TRBJ1-1	TRBD1	TGTGCCAGCAGTGCCCTCGGACAGGGAACTGAAGCTTTCTTT	CASSALGQGTEAFF
TRBV10-3	NA	TRBJ2-1	TRBD2	TGTGCCATCAGTGGAAGTCCTAGCGGGGGGTTGTACAATGAGCAGTTCTTC	CAISGSPSGGLYNEQFF
TRBV19	few	TRBJ1-1	NA	TGTGCCGGGGGCGACAGCTTGAACACTGAAGCTTTCTTT	CAGGDSLNTEAFF
TRBV27	NA	TRBJ2-1	NA	TGTGCCAGCAGTGTAGATGGCTCCTACAATGAGCAGTTCTTC	CASSVDGSYNEQFF
TRBV4-1	NA	TRBJ2-1	TRBD2	TGCGCCAGCAGCTCATCGCCTAGCGGAGCTTACAATGAGCAGTTCTTC	CASSSSPSGAYNEQFF
TRBV5-1	NA	TRBJ2-3	NA	TGCGCCAGCAGCTTGGGAGGCCCTAGCACAGATACGCAGTATTTT	CASSLGGPSTDTQYF
TRBV6-6	NA	TRBJ2-1	TRBD2	TGTGCCAGCAGTTCGAGACTAGCGGGAGGCCCTGAGCAGTTCTTC	CASSSRLAGGPEQFF
TRBV10-1	NA	TRBJ2-5	TRBD2	TGCGCCAGCAGTGCGGGACTAGCCTCCCAAGAGACCCAGTACTTC	CASSAGLASQETQYF
TRBV27	NA	TRBJ2-5	TRBD2	TGTGCCAGCAGTCGGACTAGCGGGGGGGCCTGGGAGACCCAGTACTTC	CASSRTSGGAWETQYF
TRBV7-2	NA	TRBJ2-7	NA	TGTGCCAGCAGCTTAGTAACAGGAACCTACGAGCAGTACTTC	CASSLVTGTYEQYF
TRBV14	NA	TRBJ2-5	TRBD1	TGTGCCAGCAGCCAAGGCCATGTGTTCAGGGGGCAAGAGACCCAGTACTTC	CASSQGHVFRGQETQYF
TRBV6-5	NA	TRBJ2-3	TRBD2	TGTGCCAGCAGCACCCTAGCGGGAAACTCAGATACGCAGTATTTT	CASSTLAGNSDTQYF
TRBV29-1	NA	TRBJ1-4	NA	TGCAGCGTTGCACACAGTGCAACTAATGAAAAACTGTTTTTT	CSVAHSATNEKLFF
TRBV6-1	few	TRBJ1-1	TRBD1	TGTGCCAGCAGTGGTACAGGGGTCGGGGAAGCTTTCTTT	CASSGTGVGEAFF
TRBV7-6	NA	TRBJ2-2	TRBD2	TGTGCCAGCAGCGGGCGGGGGGGAACGGCCGGGGAGCTGTTTTTT	CASSGRGGTAGELFF
TRBV20-1	NA	TRBJ1-1	NA	TGCAGTGCTAGTAAATACGAGGGAGCTTTCTTT	CSASKYEGAFF
TRBV2	few	TRBJ2-2	NA	TGTGCCAGCGGGAGAGCGGGCGTCGGGGAGCTGTTTTTT	CASGRAGVGELFF
TRBV4-1	NA	TRBJ1-1	NA	TGCGCCAGCAGAGGGACGGGAGGAACTGAAGCTTTCTTT	CASRGTGGTEAFF
TRBV27	NA	TRBJ2-7	NA	TGTGCCAGCAGCCTTACAGGGAACTCCTACGAGCAGTACTTC	CASSLTGNSYEQYF